The rows below give T cell receptor beta chains drawn from one sample of a study of blood T cell repertoires in COVID-19. Sequencing was performed with immunoSEQ multiplex PCR; in TCRdb, only in-frame clones are kept and a portion is missing. The table includes around 55,000 clones, over 80% detected once. Sequences were obtained from peripheral blood. These receptors all stem from a middle-aged man with COVID-19, enrolled during active disease. Each CDR3 is given with its conserved first and last residue. D genes are given only for firm matches. Where a row states a size, it is once, few, many or the class of an expanded clone; other rows omit it.

abundance	d_gene	v_gene	j_gene	CDR3aa	CDR3nt
-	TRBD2	TRBV5-1	TRBJ2-3	CASSFSGGRTDTQYF	TGCGCCAGCAGCTTCAGCGGGGGTCGGACAGATACGCAGTATTTT
-	TRBD1	TRBV29-1	TRBJ1-1	CSARTGNAFF	TGCAGCGCAAGGACAGGGAACGCTTTCTTT
-	TRBD2	TRBV28	TRBJ2-3	CASSLFGGRDGDTDTQYF	TGTGCCAGCAGTTTATTCGGCGGGAGGGACGGGGACACAGATACGCAGTATTTT
-	-	TRBV2	TRBJ1-2	CASSEGTRKANYGYTF	TGTGCCAGCAGTGAGGGTACGAGGAAAGCTAACTATGGCTACACCTTC
-	TRBD1	TRBV10-2	TRBJ1-5	CASSEAGGNNQPQHF	TGCGCCAGCAGTGAGGCAGGGGGGAACAATCAGCCCCAGCATTTT
-	TRBD1	TRBV4-1	TRBJ1-6	CASSHRDRENSPLHF	TGCGCCAGCAGCCACCGGGACAGGGAAAATTCACCCCTCCACTTT
-	-	TRBV11-3	TRBJ2-5	CASSPSQEQETQYF	TGTGCCAGCAGCCCATCGCAGGAACAAGAGACCCAGTACTTC
-	TRBD1	TRBV3-1/TRBV3-2	TRBJ1-4	CASREAGGREKLFF	TGTGCCAGCAGGGAAGCAGGGGGCAGGGAAAAACTGTTTTTT
-	TRBD2	TRBV7-8	TRBJ2-1	CASSYSGGLFNEQFF	TGTGCCAGCAGCTATAGCGGGGGGCTCTTCAATGAGCAGTTCTTC
-	TRBD1	TRBV15	TRBJ2-2	CATRNRQGGRTGELFF	TGTGCCACCAGAAACCGACAGGGGGGAAGAACCGGGGAGCTGTTTTTT
-	TRBD1	TRBV7-9	TRBJ1-2	CASSVGTGAARSYGYTF	TGTGCCAGCAGCGTCGGGACAGGGGCCGCGAGGAGCTATGGCTACACCTTC
-	-	TRBV6-5	TRBJ2-7	CASSWARGYEQYF	TGTGCCAGCAGTTGGGCCAGGGGTTACGAGCAGTACTTC
few	TRBD2	TRBV18	TRBJ2-7	CASSPEASGTGEQYF	TGTGCCAGCTCACCGGAGGCTAGCGGGACGGGCGAGCAGTACTTC